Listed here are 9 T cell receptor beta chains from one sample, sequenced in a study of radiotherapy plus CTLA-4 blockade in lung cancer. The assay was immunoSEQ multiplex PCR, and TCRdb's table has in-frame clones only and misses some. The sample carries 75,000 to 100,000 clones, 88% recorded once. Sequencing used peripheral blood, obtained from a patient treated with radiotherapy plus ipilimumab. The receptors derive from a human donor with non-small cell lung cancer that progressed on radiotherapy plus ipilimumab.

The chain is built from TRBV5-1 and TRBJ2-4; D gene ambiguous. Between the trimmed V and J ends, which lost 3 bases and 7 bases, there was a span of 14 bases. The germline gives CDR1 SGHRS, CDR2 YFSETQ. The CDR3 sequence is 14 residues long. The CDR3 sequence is CASSSSSGLNIQYF. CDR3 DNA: TGCGCCAGCAGCTCCTCTAGTGGGCTCAACATTCAGTACTTC.

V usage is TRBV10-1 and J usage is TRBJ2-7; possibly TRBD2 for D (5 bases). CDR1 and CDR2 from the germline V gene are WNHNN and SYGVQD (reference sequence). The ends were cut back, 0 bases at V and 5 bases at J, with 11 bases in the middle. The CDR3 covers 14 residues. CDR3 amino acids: CASSESVARDEQYF. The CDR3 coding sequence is TGCGCCAGCAGTGAGTCGGTGGCGCGGGACGAGCAGTACTTC.

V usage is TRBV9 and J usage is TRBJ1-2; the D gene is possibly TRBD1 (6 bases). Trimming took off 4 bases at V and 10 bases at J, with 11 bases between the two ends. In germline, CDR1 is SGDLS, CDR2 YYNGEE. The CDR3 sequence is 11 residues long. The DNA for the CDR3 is TGTGCCAGCAGCCTCAGGGGTTCCTACACCTTC. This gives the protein CASSLRGSYTF.

The DNA for the CDR3 is TGTGCCAGCTCACCCCTGGGACAGAACACCGGGGAGCTGTTTTTT. This codes for CASSPLGQNTGELFF. J is TRBJ2-2 and V is TRBV18; tentatively, D is TRBD1 (6 bases). Trimming left V 3 bases short and J 1 base short, with 9 bases between. Germline V gives CDR1 KGHSH, CDR2 LQKENI. The CDR3 contains 15 residues.

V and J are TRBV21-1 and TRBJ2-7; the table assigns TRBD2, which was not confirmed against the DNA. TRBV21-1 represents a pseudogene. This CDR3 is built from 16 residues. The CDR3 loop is CASSRRASGSVAEQYF. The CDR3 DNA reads TGTGCCAGCAGCAGACGGGCTAGCGGGAGTGTTGCCGAGCAGTACTTC.

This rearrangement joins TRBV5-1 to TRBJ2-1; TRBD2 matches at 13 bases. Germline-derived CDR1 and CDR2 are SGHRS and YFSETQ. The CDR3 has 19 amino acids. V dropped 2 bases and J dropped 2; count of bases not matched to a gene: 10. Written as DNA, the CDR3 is TGCGCCAGCAGCTTCGGGACTAGCGGGAAGGCGGGCGCCTACAATGAGCAGTTCTTC. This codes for CASSFGTSGKAGAYNEQFF.

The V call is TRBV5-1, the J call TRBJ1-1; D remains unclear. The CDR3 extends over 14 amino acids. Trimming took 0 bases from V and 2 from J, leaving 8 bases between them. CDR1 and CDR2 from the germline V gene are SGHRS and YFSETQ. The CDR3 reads CASSLEDSNTEAFF. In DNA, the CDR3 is TGCGCCAGCAGCTTGGAGGACTCTAACACTGAAGCTTTCTTT.

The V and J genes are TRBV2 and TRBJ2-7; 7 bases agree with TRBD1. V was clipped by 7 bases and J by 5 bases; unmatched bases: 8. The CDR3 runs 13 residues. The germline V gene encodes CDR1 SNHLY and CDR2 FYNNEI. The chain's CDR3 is CASTMGTGDEQYF. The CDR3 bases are TGTGCCAGCACGATGGGTACAGGGGACGAGCAGTACTTC.

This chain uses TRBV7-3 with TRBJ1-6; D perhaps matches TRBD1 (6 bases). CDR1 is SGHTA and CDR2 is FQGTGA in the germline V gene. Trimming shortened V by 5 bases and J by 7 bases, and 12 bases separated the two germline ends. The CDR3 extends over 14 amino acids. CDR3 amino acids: CASSEQGTNSPLHF. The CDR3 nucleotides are TGTGCCAGCAGCGAACAGGGCACCAATTCACCCCTCCACTTT.